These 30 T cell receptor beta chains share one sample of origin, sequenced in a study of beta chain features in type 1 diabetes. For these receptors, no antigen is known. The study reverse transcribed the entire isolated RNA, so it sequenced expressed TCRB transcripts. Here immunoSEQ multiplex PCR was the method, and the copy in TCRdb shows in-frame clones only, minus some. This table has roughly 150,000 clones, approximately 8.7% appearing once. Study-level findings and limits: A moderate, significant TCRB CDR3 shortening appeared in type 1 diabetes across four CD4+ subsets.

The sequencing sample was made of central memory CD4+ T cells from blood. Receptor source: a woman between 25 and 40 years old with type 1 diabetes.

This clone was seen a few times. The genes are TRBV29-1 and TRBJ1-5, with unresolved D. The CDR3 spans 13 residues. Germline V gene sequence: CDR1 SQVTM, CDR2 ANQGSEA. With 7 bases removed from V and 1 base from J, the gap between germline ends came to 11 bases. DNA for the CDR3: TGCAGCGCCAGCGTTGGCAGCAATCAGCCCCAGCATTTT. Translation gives CSASVGSNQPQHF.

DNA for the CDR3: TGCAGCGTTCTCCGACTAGCGGGAATTTCAGATACGCAGTATTTT. It yields the protein CSVLRLAGISDTQYF. The chain uses TRBV29-1 and TRBJ2-3, with 11 bases lining up with TRBD2. Looked up from germline, CDR1 is SQVTM and CDR2 is ANQGSEA. J was trimmed by 4 bases and V by 5 bases; bases with no gene match: 8. The CDR3 covers 15 residues.

CDR3 residues: CASGPGTSRDEQYF. The CDR3 DNA follows: TGCGCCAGCGGGCCAGGGACTAGCCGGGACGAGCAGTACTTC. V and J are TRBV5-1 and TRBJ2-7; 9 nucleotides match TRBD2. Germline CDR1 reads SGHRS; CDR2 reads YFSETQ. This CDR3 is built from 14 residues. Trimming cost V 7 bases and J 5 bases; bases outside gene matches: 10.

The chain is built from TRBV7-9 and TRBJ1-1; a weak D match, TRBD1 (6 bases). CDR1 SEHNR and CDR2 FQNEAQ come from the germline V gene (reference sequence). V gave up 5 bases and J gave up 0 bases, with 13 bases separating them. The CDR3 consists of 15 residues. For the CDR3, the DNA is TGTGCCAGCAGCCGAGCAGGACAGTTGAACACTGAAGCTTTCTTT. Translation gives CASSRAGQLNTEAFF.

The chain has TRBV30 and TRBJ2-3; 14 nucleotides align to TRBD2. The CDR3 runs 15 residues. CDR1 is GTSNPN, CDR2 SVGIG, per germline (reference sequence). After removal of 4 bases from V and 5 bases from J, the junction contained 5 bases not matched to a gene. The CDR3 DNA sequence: TGTGCCTGGAATAAGGGACTAGCGGGAGTAGATACGCAGTATTTT. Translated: CAWNKGLAGVDTQYF.

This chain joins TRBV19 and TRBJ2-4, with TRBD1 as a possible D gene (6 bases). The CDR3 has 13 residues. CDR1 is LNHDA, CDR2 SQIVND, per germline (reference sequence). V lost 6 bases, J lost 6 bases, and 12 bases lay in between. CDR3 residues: CASSQGQANIQYF. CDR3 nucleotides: TGTGCCAGTAGCCAGGGACAAGCAAACATTCAGTACTTC.

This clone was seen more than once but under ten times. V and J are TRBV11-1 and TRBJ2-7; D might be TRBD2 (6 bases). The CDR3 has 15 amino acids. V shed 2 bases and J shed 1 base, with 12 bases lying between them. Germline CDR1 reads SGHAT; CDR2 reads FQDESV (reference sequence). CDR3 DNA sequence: TGTGCCAGCAGCTTATACGCGGGGAGATCCTACGAGCAGTACTTC. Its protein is CASSLYAGRSYEQYF.

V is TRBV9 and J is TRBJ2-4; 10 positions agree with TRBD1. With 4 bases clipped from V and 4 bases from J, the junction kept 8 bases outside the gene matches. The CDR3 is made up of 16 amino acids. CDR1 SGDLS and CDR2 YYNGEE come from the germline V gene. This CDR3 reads CASSPQLGQGKNIQYF. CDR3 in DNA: TGTGCCAGCAGCCCTCAGTTGGGACAGGGGAAAAACATTCAGTACTTC.

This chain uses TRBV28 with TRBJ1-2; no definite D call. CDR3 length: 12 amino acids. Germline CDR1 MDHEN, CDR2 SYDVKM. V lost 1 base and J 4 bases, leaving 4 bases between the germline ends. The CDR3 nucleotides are TGTGCCAGCAGTTTATCAGGCTATGGCTACACCTTC. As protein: CASSLSGYGYTF.

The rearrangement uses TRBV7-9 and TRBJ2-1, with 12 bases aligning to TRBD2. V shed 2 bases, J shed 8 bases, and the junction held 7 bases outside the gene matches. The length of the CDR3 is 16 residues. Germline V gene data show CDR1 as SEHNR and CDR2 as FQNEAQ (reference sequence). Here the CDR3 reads CASSLPGLAGSHEQFF. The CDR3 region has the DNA TGTGCCAGCAGCTTACCGGGACTAGCGGGTTCCCATGAGCAGTTCTTC.

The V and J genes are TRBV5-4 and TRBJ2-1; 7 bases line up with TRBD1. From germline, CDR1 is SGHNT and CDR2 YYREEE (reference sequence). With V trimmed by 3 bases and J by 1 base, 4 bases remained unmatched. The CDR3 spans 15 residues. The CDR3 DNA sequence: TGTGCCAGCAGCTCGGACAGGAATTCCTACAATGAGCAGTTCTTC. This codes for CASSSDRNSYNEQFF. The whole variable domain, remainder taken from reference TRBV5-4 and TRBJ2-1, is ETGVTQSPTHLIKTRGQQVTLRCSSQSGHNTVSWYQQALGQGPQFIFQYYREEENGRGNFPPRFSGLQFPNYSSELNVNALELDDSALYLCASSSDRNSYNEQFFGPGTRLTVL.

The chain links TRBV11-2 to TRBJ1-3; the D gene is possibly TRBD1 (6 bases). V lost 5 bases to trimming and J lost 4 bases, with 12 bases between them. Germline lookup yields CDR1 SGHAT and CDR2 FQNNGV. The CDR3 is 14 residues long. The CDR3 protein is CASSHTGSGNTIYF. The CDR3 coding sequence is TGTGCCAGCAGCCATACAGGGAGCGGAAACACCATATATTTT.

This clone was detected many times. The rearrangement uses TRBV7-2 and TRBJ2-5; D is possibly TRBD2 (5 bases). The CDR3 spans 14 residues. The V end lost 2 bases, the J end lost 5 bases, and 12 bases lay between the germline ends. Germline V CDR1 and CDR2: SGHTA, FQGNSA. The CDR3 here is CASSLTGYLETQYF. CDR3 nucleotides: TGTGCCAGCAGCTTAACGGGGTATTTGGAGACCCAGTACTTC.

CDR3 residues: CSAIQGTNQPQHF. The CDR3 nucleotides are TGCAGCGCGATACAGGGAACCAATCAGCCCCAGCATTTT. This chain connects TRBV29-1 to TRBJ1-5; perhaps TRBD1 as D (6 bases). CDR1 is SQVTM, CDR2 ANQGSEA, per germline. Deletions cut 7 bases from V and 3 bases from J, with 13 bases between. The CDR3 spans 13 residues. The variable domain in full, completed from reference TRBV29-1 and TRBJ1-5, reads SAVISQKPSRDICQRGTSLTIQCQVDSQVTMMFWYRQQPGQSLTLIATANQGSEATYESGFVIDKFPISRPNLTFSTLTVSNMSPEDSSIYLCSAIQGTNQPQHFGDGTRLSIL.

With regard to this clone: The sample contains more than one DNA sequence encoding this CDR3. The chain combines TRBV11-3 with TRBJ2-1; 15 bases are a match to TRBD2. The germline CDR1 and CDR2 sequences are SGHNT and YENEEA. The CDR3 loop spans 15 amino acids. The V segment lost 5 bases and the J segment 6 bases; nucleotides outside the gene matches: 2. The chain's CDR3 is CASSPGLAGGNEQFF. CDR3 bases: TGTGCCAGCAGCCCGGGACTAGCGGGGGGCAATGAGCAGTTCTTC.

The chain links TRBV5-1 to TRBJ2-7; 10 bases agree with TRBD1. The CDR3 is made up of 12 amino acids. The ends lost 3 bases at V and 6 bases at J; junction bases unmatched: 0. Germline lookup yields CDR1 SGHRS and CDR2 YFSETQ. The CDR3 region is CASSWDRGEQYF. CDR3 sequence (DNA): TGCGCCAGCAGCTGGGACAGGGGCGAGCAGTACTTC. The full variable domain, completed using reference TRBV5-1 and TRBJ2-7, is KAGVTQTPRYLIKTRGQQVTLSCSPISGHRSVSWYQQTPGQGLQFLFEYFSETQRNKGNFPGRFSGRQFSNSRSEMNVSTLELGDSALYLCASSWDRGEQYFGPGTRLTVT.

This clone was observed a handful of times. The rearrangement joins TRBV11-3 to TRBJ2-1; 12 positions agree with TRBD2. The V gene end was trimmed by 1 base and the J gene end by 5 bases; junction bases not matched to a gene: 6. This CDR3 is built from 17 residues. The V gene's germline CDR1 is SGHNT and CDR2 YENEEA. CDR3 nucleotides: TGTGCCAGCAGCTTAGGATGGACTAGCGGGATGGACAATGAGCAGTTCTTC. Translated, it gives CASSLGWTSGMDNEQFF.

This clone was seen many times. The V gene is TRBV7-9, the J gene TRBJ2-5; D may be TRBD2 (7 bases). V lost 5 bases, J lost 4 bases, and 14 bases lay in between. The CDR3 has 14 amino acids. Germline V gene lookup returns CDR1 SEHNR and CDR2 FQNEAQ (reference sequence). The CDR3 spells CASSAEGGRETQYF. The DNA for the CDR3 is TGTGCCAGCAGCGCCGAGGGGGGGCGAGAGACCCAGTACTTC. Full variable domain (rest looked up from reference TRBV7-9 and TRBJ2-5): DTGVSQNPRHKITKRGQNVTFRCDPISEHNRLYWYRQTLGQGPEFLTYFQNEAQLEKSRLLSDRFSAERPKGSFSTLEIQRTEQGDSAMYLCASSAEGGRETQYFGPGTRLLVL.

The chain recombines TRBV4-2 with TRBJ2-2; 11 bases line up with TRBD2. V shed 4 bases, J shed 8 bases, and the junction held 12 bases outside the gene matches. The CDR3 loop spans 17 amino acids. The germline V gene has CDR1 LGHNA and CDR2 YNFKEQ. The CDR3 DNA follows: TGTGCCAGCAGCCCTGGTCTAGCGGGAGGTTCGAGTGGGGAGCTGTTTTTT. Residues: CASSPGLAGGSSGELFF.

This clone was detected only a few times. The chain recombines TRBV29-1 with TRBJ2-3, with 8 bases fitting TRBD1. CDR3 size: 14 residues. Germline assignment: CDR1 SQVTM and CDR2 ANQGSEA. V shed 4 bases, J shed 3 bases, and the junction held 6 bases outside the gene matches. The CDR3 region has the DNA TGCAGCGTTGGGACAGGGAGGTTGACAGATACGCAGTATTTT. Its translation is CSVGTGRLTDTQYF.

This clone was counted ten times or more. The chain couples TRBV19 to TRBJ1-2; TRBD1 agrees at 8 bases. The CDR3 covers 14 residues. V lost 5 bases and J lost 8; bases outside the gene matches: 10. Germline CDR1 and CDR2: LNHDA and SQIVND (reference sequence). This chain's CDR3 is CASSLDRDIGGYTF. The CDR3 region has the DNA TGTGCCAGTAGTTTGGACAGGGATATCGGAGGCTACACCTTC.

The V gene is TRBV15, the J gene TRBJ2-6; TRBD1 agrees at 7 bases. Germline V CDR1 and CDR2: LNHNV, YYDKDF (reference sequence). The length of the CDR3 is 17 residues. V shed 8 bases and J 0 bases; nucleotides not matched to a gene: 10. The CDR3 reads CATLPRDSSSGANVLTF. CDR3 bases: TGTGCCACCTTGCCCCGGGACAGCAGCTCTGGGGCCAACGTCCTGACTTTC. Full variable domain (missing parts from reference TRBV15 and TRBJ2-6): DAMVIQNPRYQVTQFGKPVTLSCSQTLNHNVMYWYQQKSSQAPKLLFHYYDKDFNNEADTPDNFQSRRPNTSFCFLDIRSPGLGDTAMYLCATLPRDSSSGANVLTFGAGSRLTVL.

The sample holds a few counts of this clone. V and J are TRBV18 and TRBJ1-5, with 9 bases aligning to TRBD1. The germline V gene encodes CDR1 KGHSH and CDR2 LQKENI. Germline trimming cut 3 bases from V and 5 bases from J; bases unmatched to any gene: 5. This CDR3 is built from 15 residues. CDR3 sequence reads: CASSPLQGAYQPQHF. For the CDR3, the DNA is TGTGCCAGCTCACCCTTACAGGGGGCATATCAGCCCCAGCATTTT.

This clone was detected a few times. The CDR3 sequence: CASSRRGPEEGQFF. The CDR3 DNA follows: TGTGCCAGCTCACGACGTGGGCCGGAGGAAGGGCAGTTCTTC. The J gene is TRBJ2-1, the V gene TRBV18, with D possibly TRBD2 on 5 matching bases. The CDR3 extends over 14 amino acids. Per the germline V gene, CDR1 is KGHSH and CDR2 is LQKENI. V gave up 4 bases and J gave up 12 bases, with 19 bases separating them.

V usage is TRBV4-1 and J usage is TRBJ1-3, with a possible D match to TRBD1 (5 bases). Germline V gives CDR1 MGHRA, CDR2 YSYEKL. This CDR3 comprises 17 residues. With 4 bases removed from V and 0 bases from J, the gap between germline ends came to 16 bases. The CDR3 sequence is CASSPTKDTPSGNTIYF. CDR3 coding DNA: TGCGCCAGCAGCCCTACAAAGGACACCCCCTCTGGAAACACCATATATTTT.

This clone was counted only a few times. The CDR3 DNA follows: TGTGCCAGCAGCGTAGATCAGGAGGGGACCCAGTACTTC. Translation gives CASSVDQEGTQYF. The gene calls are TRBV9 and TRBJ2-5; D is possibly TRBD2 (6 bases). This CDR3 is built from 13 residues. The V gene's germline CDR1 is SGDLS and CDR2 YYNGEE. Trimming stripped 0 bases from V and 7 bases from J, with 10 bases between.

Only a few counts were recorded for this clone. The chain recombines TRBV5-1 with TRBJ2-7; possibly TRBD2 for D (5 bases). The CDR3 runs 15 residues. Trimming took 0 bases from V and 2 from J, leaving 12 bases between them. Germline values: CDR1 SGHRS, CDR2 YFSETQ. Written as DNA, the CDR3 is TGCGCCAGCAGCTTGGGGCTAGCTGAGACCTACGAGCAGTACTTC. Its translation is CASSLGLAETYEQYF. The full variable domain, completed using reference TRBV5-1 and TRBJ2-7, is KAGVTQTPRYLIKTRGQQVTLSCSPISGHRSVSWYQQTPGQGLQFLFEYFSETQRNKGNFPGRFSGRQFSNSRSEMNVSTLELGDSALYLCASSLGLAETYEQYFGPGTRLTVT.

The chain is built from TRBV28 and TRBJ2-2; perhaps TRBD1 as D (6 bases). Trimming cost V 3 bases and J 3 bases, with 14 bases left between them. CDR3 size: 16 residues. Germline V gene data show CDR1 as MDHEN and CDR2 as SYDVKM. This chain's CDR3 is CASSLNTGTYTGELFF. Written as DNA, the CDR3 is TGTGCCAGCAGTTTGAACACAGGGACGTACACCGGGGAGCTGTTTTTT.

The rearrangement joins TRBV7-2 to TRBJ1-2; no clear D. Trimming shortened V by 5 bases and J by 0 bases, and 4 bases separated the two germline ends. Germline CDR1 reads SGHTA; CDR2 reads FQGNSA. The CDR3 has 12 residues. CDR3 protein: CASSPSNYGYTF. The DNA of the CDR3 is TGTGCCAGCAGCCCTTCTAACTATGGCTACACCTTC.

The DNA of the CDR3 is TGTGCCAGCAGCTTAGCATCGGACAGGGCCGAGATGGGCTACACCTTC. This gives the protein CASSLASDRAEMGYTF. J is TRBJ1-2 and V is TRBV7-2; TRBD1 aligns across 8 bases. The CDR3 runs to 16 residues. Trimming took 0 bases from V and 8 from J; bases not matched to a gene: 11. Looked up from germline, CDR1 is SGHTA and CDR2 is FQGNSA.